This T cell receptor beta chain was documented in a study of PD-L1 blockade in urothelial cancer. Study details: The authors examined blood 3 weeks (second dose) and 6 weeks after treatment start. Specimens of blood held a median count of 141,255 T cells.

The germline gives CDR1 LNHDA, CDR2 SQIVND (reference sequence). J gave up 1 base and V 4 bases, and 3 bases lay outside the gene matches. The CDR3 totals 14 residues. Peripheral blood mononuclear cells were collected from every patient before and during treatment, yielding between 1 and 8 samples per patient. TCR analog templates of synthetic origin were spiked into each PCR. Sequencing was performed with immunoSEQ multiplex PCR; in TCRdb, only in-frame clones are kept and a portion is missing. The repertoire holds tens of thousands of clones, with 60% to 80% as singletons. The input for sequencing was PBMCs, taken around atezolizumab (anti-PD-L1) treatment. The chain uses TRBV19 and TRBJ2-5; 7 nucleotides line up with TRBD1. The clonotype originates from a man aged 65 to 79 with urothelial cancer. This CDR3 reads CASSTDRRQETQYF. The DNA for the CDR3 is TGTGCCAGTAGTACGGACAGGCGCCAAGAGACCCAGTACTTC.